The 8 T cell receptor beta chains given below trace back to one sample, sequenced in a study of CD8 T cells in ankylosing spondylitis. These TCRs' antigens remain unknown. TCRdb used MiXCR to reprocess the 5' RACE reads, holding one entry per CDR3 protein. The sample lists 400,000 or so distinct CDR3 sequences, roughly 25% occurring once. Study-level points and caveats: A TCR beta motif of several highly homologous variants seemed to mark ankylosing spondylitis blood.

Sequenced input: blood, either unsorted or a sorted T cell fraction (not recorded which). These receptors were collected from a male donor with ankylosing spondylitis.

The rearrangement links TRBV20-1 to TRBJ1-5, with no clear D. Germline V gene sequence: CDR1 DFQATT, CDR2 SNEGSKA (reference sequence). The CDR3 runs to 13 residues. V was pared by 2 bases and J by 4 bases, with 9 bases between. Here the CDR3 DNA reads TGCAGTGCTAGAAGGCAGAATAATCAGCCCCAGCATTTT. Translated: CSARRQNNQPQHF.

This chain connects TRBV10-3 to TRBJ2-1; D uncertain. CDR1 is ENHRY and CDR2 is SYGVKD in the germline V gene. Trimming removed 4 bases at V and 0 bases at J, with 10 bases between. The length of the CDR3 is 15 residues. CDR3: CAISGDSSSYNEQFF. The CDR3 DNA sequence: TGTGCCATCAGTGGCGATTCTAGCTCCTACAATGAGCAGTTCTTC.

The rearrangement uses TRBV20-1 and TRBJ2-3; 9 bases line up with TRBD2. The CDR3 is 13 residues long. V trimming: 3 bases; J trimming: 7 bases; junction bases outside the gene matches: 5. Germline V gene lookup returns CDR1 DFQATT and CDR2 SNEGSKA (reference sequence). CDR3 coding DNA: TGCAGTGCTAGCGGGACTAGCAGCAATACGCAGTATTTT. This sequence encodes CSASGTSSNTQYF.

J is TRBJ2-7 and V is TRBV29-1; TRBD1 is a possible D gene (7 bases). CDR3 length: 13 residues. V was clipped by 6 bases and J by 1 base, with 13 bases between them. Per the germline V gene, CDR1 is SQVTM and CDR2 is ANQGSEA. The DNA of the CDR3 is TGCAGCGTCGTCCAGGGGGGATCCTACGAGCAGTACTTC. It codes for CSVVQGGSYEQYF.

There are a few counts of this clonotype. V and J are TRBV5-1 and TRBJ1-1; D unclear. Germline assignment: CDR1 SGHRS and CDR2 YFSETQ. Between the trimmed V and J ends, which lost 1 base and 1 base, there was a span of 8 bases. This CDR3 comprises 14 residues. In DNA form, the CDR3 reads TGCGCCAGCAGCTTGCGTGGCCAGAACACTGAAGCTTTCTTT. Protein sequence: CASSLRGQNTEAFF.

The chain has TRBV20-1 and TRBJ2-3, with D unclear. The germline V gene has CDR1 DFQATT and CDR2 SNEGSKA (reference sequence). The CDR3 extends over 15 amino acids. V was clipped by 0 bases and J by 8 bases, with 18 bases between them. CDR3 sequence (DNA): TGCAGTGCTAGAGAAGGTGGCACACGGATATCTACGCAGTATTTT. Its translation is CSAREGGTRISTQYF.

The CDR3 loop is CASSLNGAKETQYF. CDR3 DNA sequence: TGTGCCAGCAGTTTAAACGGAGCCAAAGAGACCCAGTACTTC. The genes are TRBV12-3 or TRBV12-4 and TRBJ2-5; D is unresolved. The length of the CDR3 is 14 residues. Trimming stripped 2 bases from V and 3 bases from J, with 10 bases between.

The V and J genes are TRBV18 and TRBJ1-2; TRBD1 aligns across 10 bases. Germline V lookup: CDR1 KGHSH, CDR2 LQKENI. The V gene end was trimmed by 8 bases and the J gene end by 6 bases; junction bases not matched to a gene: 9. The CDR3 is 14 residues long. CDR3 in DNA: TGTGCCAGCACTAGGGACAGGGGCGACCATGGCTACACCTTC. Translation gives CASTRDRGDHGYTF.